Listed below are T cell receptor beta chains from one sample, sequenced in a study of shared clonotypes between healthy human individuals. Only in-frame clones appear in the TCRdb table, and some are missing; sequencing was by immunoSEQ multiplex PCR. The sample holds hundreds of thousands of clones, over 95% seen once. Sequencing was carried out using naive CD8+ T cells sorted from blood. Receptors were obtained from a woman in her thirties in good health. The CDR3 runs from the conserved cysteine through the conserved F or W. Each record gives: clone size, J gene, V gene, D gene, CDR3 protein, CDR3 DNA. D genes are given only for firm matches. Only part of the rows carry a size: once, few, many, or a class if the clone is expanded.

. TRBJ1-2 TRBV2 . CASSEQRNYGYTF TGTGCCAGCAGTGAACAGAGGAACTATGGCTACACCTTC
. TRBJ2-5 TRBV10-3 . CAISTPYGETQYF TGTGCCATCAGCACACCCTATGGGGAGACCCAGTACTTC
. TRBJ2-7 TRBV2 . CASLVSGGQDGLVAYEQYF TGTGCCAGCTTAGTCAGTGGGGGACAGGACGGACTAGTTGCCTACGAGCAGTACTTC
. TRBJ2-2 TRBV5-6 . CASSLTVWDTGELFF TGTGCCAGCAGCCTCACTGTGTGGGACACCGGGGAGCTGTTTTTT
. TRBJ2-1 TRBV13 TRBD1 CASSLGAGQVGVF TGTGCCAGCAGCTTAGGGGCGGGACAGGTGGGGGTCTTC
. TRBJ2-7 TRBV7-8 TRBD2 CASSLGTSGLSYEQYF TGTGCCAGCAGCTTAGGGACTAGCGGGCTCTCCTACGAGCAGTACTTC
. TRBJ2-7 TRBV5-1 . CASSLAGVELYEQYF TGCGCCAGCAGCTTGGCCGGGGTAGAGTTGTACGAGCAGTACTTC
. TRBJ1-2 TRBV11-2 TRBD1 CASSLGPGGISMYGYTF TGTGCCAGCAGCTTAGGTCCAGGGGGGATTTCTATGTATGGCTACACCTTC
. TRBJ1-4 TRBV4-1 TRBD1 CASSQRPLGAPGGTNEKLFF TGCGCCAGCAGCCAAAGACCTCTGGGCGCCCCAGGGGGAACTAATGAAAAACTGTTTTTT
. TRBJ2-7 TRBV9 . CASSVSDHVSYEQYF TGTGCCAGCAGCGTGTCGGATCATGTATCCTACGAGCAGTACTTC
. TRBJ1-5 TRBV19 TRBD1 CASSIEDRYNQPQHF TGTGCCAGTAGTATAGAGGACAGGTACAATCAGCCCCAGCATTTT
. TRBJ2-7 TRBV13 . CASSSGSYEQYF TGTGCCAGCAGCTCCGGTTCCTACGAGCAGTACTTC
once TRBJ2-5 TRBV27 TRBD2 CASSFLAGQETQYF TGTGCCAGCAGTTTCTTAGCGGGGCAAGAGACCCAGTACTTC
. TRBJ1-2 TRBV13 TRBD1 CASEGQGIGYTF TGTGCCAGCGAGGGACAGGGGATAGGCTACACCTTC
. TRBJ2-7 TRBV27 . CASSLMGPAGTYEQYF TGTGCCAGCAGTTTAATGGGGCCGGCGGGAACCTACGAGCAGTACTTC
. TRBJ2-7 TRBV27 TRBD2 CASSYRDYYEQYF TGTGCCAGCAGTTACCGGGACTACTACGAGCAGTACTTC
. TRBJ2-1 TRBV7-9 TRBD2 CASSLGLASKNEQFF TGTGCCAGCAGCTTGGGACTAGCGTCGAAAAATGAGCAGTTCTTC
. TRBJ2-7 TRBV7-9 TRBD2 CASSKDPLLAGGGYEQYF TGTGCCAGCAGCAAGGACCCCCTACTAGCGGGAGGGGGGTACGAGCAGTACTTC
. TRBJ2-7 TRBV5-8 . CASTLTGYEQYF TGTGCCAGCACCTTGACAGGCTACGAGCAGTACTTC
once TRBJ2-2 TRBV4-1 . CASSQEGNTGELFF TGCGCCAGCAGCCAAGAAGGGAACACCGGGGAGCTGTTTTTT
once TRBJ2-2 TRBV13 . CASSLGRLVTGELFF TGTGCCAGCAGCTTAGGGCGTTTGGTAACCGGGGAGCTGTTTTTT
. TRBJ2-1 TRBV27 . CASSSGGYYNEQFF TGTGCCAGCAGTTCTGGGGGCTACTACAATGAGCAGTTCTTC
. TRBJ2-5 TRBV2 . CASSEMAGWLETQYF TGTGCCAGCAGTGAAATGGCGGGATGGCTTGAGACCCAGTACTTC
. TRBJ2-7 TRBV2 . CASSPESSYEQYF TGTGCCAGCAGTCCAGAGAGCTCCTACGAGCAGTACTTC
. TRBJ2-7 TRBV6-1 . CASRAGTAYEQYF TGTGCCAGCAGAGCCGGGACTGCCTACGAGCAGTACTTC
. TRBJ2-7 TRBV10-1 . CASSDSSSYEQYF TGCGCCAGCAGTGATTCTAGCTCCTACGAGCAGTACTTC
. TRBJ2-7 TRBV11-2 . CASSWGNSGAGGDEQYF TGTGCCAGCAGCTGGGGAAATTCCGGAGCCGGAGGGGACGAGCAGTACTTC
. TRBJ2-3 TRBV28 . CASSFLRATTDTQYF TGTGCCAGCAGTTTCCTGCGGGCCACCACAGATACGCAGTATTTT
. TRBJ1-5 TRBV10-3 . CAISESGAQGQPQHF TGTGCCATCAGTGAGTCAGGGGCTCAGGGTCAGCCCCAGCATTTT
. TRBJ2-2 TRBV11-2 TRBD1 CASSSHRDRGGGELFF TGTGCCAGCAGCTCGCACCGGGACAGGGGCGGGGGGGAGCTGTTTTTT
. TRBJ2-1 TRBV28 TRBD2 CASSLWGVSGDEQFF TGTGCCAGCAGTTTATGGGGGGTAAGCGGGGATGAGCAGTTCTTC
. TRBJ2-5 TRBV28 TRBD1 CASSPSGQGAGETQYF TGTGCCAGCAGTCCGTCGGGGCAGGGGGCTGGAGAGACCCAGTACTTC
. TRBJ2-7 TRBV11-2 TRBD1 CASSLGPGTGRSEQYF TGTGCCAGCAGCTTAGGGCCTGGGACAGGGCGCTCCGAGCAGTACTTC
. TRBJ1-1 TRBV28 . CASSLSLRSTEAFF TGTGCCAGCAGTTTAAGCCTACGGAGCACTGAAGCTTTCTTT
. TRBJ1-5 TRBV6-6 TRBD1 CASSRTGDSNQPQHF TGTGCCAGCAGCCGAACAGGGGATAGCAATCAGCCCCAGCATTTT
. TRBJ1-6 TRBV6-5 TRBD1 CASSPTGAEGSLHF TGTGCCAGCAGCCCGACAGGGGCCGAAGGGTCCCTCCACTTT
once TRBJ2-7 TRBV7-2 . CASSARLELSYEQYF TGTGCCAGCAGCGCCCGACTAGAACTCTCCTACGAGCAGTACTTC
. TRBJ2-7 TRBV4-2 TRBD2 CASSQPGTSGLYEQYF TGTGCCAGCAGCCAGCCCGGGACTAGCGGGCTCTACGAGCAGTACTTC
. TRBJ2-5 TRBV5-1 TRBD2 CASSSGTSGRIETQYF TGCGCCAGCAGCAGCGGGACTAGCGGGAGAATCGAGACCCAGTACTTC
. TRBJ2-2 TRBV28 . CASSPITIPNTGELFF TGTGCCAGCAGTCCCATCACGATTCCGAACACCGGGGAGCTGTTTTTT
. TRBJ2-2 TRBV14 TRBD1 CASSQTGTGNTGELFF TGTGCCAGCAGCCAAACCGGGACAGGGAACACCGGGGAGCTGTTTTTT
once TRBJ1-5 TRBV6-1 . CASKTRDWGEPQHF TGTGCCAGCAAAACCCGGGACTGGGGGGAGCCCCAGCATTTT
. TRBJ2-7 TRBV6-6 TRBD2 CASSYGSGRNEQYF TGTGCCAGCAGTTATGGTAGCGGGAGGAACGAGCAGTACTTC
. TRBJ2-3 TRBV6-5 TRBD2 CASNPLAASTDTQYF TGTGCCAGCAATCCACTAGCGGCTAGCACAGATACGCAGTATTTT
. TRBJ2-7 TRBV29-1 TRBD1 CSVRSRDSGYEQYF TGCAGCGTAAGGTCCCGGGACAGCGGCTACGAGCAGTACTTC
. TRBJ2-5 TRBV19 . CASSSRQVQETQYF TGTGCCAGTAGTAGCCGACAGGTTCAAGAGACCCAGTACTTC
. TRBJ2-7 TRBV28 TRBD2 CASSPGLAGGYEQYF TGTGCCAGCAGTCCAGGACTAGCGGGAGGTTACGAGCAGTACTTC
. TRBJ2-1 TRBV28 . CASSASLASWGNEQFF TGTGCCAGCAGTGCCTCGCTAGCCTCTTGGGGGAATGAGCAGTTCTTC
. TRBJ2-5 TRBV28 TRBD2 CASSLMKSGIETQYF TGTGCCAGCAGTTTGATGAAGAGCGGGATAGAGACCCAGTACTTC
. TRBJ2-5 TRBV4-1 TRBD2 CASSQDRRGSNKQYF TGCGCCAGCAGCCAAGATCGGCGCGGGAGTAATAAGCAGTACTTC
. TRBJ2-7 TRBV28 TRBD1 CASSWTGTASYEQYF TGTGCCAGCAGTTGGACCGGGACAGCGAGCTACGAGCAGTACTTC
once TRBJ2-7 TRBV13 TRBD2 CASSLRLAAPYEQYF TGTGCCAGCAGCCTACGACTAGCGGCACCCTACGAGCAGTACTTC
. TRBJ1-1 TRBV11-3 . CASSRDGNTEAFF TGTGCCAGCAGCCGAGACGGCAACACTGAAGCTTTCTTT
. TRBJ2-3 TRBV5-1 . CASSPISGSWDTQYF TGCGCCAGCAGCCCGATTAGCGGTTCGTGGGATACGCAGTATTTT
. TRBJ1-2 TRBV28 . CASRFWTHYGYTF TGTGCCAGTCGTTTTTGGACACACTATGGCTACACCTTC
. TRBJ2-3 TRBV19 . CASSGFWGDFTDTQYF TGTGCCAGTAGTGGCTTTTGGGGGGATTTCACAGATACGCAGTATTTT